This paragraph covers one T cell receptor beta chain sequence. What it recognizes is unknown. At deep level, the assay was performed. Here immunoSEQ multiplex PCR was the method, and the copy in TCRdb shows in-frame clones only, minus some. The data show roughly 1,000,000 clones, with 75% to 85% seen just once and more than 0.55% held by the top ten. The germline CDR1 and CDR2 sequences are SGHNT and YYREEE (reference sequence). The CDR3 is 12 residues long. V was pared by 4 bases and J by 6 bases, with 11 bases between. This sample stems from a study of shared clonotypes between healthy human individuals. Looking at the study overall: CD4 naive cells filled three plates per donor, CD4 memory three, CD8 naive two and CD8 memory one.

Study observations and caveats: Although depth was large, rarefaction showed that sequencing of the sorted subsets was incomplete.

The material sequenced was memory CD4+ T cells from PBMCs. As to subset: CD45RA-negative fraction. The receptor was derived from a man younger than 30 in good health. Some clones in this sample may be carry-over from other donors' samples. J is TRBJ2-7 and V is TRBV5-4; D may be TRBD1 or TRBD2 (5 bases each). The CDR3 nucleotides read TGTGCCAGCAGCCTTGGGACGGGCGAGCAGTACTTC. Protein sequence: CASSLGTGEQYF.